What follows are 14 T cell receptor beta chains derived from one specimen sequenced in a study of OX40 agonist ivuxolimab in advanced cancers. Assay used: immunoSEQ multiplex PCR; TCRdb lists only in-frame clones, some missing. This repertoire shows tens of thousands of clones, less than 85% found once; its top ten account for 0.75% to 0.85%. Here the sequenced sample was CD4+ or CD8+ T cells sorted from blood, taken in a trial of the OX40 agonist ivuxolimab. The source is an adult with an advanced solid tumor such as melanoma, head and neck, liver or kidney cancer.

The rearrangement links TRBV19 to TRBJ2-1; TRBD2 is a possible D gene (5 bases). V lost 3 bases, J lost 7 bases, and 16 bases lay in between. Germline CDR1 reads LNHDA; CDR2 reads SQIVND (reference sequence). The length of the CDR3 is 15 residues. The CDR3 protein is CASSMGSGQRNEQFF. Here the CDR3 DNA reads TGTGCCAGTAGTATGGGGAGCGGTCAGCGGAATGAGCAGTTCTTC.

This clone was seen a single time. The chain combines TRBV18 with TRBJ1-5; D might be TRBD1 (5 bases). The length of the CDR3 is 15 residues. The germline V gene has CDR1 KGHSH and CDR2 LQKENI. V was cut by 6 bases and J by 0 bases, with 12 bases left in between. The CDR3 spells CASSPGYGSNQPQHF. CDR3 in DNA: TGTGCCAGCTCGCCAGGGTACGGTAGCAATCAGCCCCAGCATTTT.

This sequence joins TRBV5-1 and TRBJ2-3; D call uncertain. The CDR3 is made up of 14 amino acids. Germline loops: CDR1 SGHRS, CDR2 YFSETQ. Between the trimmed V and J ends, which lost 0 bases and 5 bases, there was a span of 10 bases. CDR3 sequence (DNA): TGCGCCAGCAGCTTGGCCAAAGAACGAGATACGCAGTATTTT. Translated, it gives CASSLAKERDTQYF. The variable domain in full, completed from reference TRBV5-1 and TRBJ2-3, reads KAGVTQTPRYLIKTRGQQVTLSCSPISGHRSVSWYQQTPGQGLQFLFEYFSETQRNKGNFPGRFSGRQFSNSRSEMNVSTLELGDSALYLCASSLAKERDTQYFGPGTRLTVL.

The chain is built from TRBV19 and TRBJ2-7, with 11 bases that match TRBD1. The CDR3 spans 15 residues. V dropped 3 bases and J dropped 4; count of bases not matched to a gene: 5. The germline V gene has CDR1 LNHDA and CDR2 SQIVND (reference sequence). The CDR3 nucleotides read TGTGCCAGTAGTATTGGACAGGGGGCGCATTACGAGCAGTACTTC. This sequence encodes CASSIGQGAHYEQYF.

The chain links TRBV5-6 to TRBJ2-5, with 7 bases lining up with TRBD1. The CDR3 covers 15 residues. Germline CDR1 is SGHDT and CDR2 is YYEEEE. V shed 1 base and J 1 base; nucleotides not matched to a gene: 4. The CDR3 nucleotides are TGTGCCAGCAGCTTGATGGACAGGTTCCAAGAGACCCAGTACTTC. Translation: CASSLMDRFQETQYF.

This chain joins TRBV7-9 and TRBJ1-4; TRBD1 matches 8 bases. The CDR3 length is 15 residues. Losses at the gene ends were 5 bases for V and 5 bases for J; bases not matched to a gene: 7. Germline values: CDR1 SEHNR, CDR2 FQNEAQ (reference sequence). The chain's CDR3 is CASSLTGGINEKLFF. Here the CDR3 DNA reads TGTGCCAGCAGCCTTACAGGGGGAATCAATGAAAAACTGTTTTTT.

The V gene is TRBV5-5, the J gene TRBJ1-1; D is undetermined. The germline gives CDR1 SGHKS, CDR2 YYEKEE (reference sequence). V was cut by 4 bases and J by 1 base, with 8 bases left in between. There are 13 residues in the CDR3. CDR3 bases: TGTGCCAGCAGCGCGGACGGGAACACTGAAGCTTTCTTT. Encoded protein: CASSADGNTEAFF.

The chain has TRBV6-5 and TRBJ1-1; 7 positions match TRBD1. With 9 bases clipped from V and 0 bases from J, the junction kept 4 bases outside the gene matches. The CDR3 consists of 13 residues. The germline gives CDR1 MNHEY, CDR2 SVGAGI. CDR3 nucleotides: TGTGCCAGTTACAGGGGTATGAACACTGAAGCTTTCTTT. The encoded protein is CASYRGMNTEAFF.

The chain joins TRBV9 to TRBJ2-7; no clear D gene. Germline CDR1 and CDR2: SGDLS and YYNGEE. V was shortened by 0 bases and J by 3 bases, with 10 bases between the two germline ends. This CDR3 comprises 14 residues. The CDR3 spells CASSVGGLSYEQYF. CDR3 coding DNA: TGTGCCAGCAGCGTAGGCGGCTTAAGCTACGAGCAGTACTTC.

The gene calls are TRBV5-4 and TRBJ2-5; 12 bases agree with TRBD1. V trimming: 3 bases; J trimming: 1 base; junction bases outside the gene matches: 4. This CDR3 contains 16 residues. Germline CDR1 and CDR2: SGHNT and YYREEE (reference sequence). CDR3 in DNA: TGTGCCAGCAGCTCGGGACAGGGGGCTGGCCAAGAGACCCAGTACTTC. Translated: CASSSGQGAGQETQYF.

This chain uses TRBV5-1 with TRBJ2-7, with D possibly matching TRBD2 (7 bases). Germline-derived CDR1 and CDR2 are SGHRS and YFSETQ. Trimming cost V 4 bases and J 3 bases, with 14 bases left between them. The CDR3 spans 14 residues. The CDR3 loop is CASSPGGGDYEQYF. In DNA form, the CDR3 reads TGCGCCAGCAGCCCGGGGGGCGGAGACTACGAGCAGTACTTC. The full variable domain, completed using reference TRBV5-1 and TRBJ2-7, is KAGVTQTPRYLIKTRGQQVTLSCSPISGHRSVSWYQQTPGQGLQFLFEYFSETQRNKGNFPGRFSGRQFSNSRSEMNVSTLELGDSALYLCASSPGGGDYEQYFGPGTRLTVT.

The V gene is TRBV7-8, the J gene TRBJ2-7; TRBD2 matches 11 bases. The CDR3 length is 16 residues. Germline CDR1 SGHVS, CDR2 FQNEAQ. The V gene end was trimmed by 3 bases and the J gene end by 3 bases; junction bases not matched to a gene: 7. The CDR3 loop reads CASSFPPGTSGYEQYF. The CDR3 nucleotides are TGTGCCAGCAGCTTCCCACCCGGGACTAGCGGCTACGAGCAGTACTTC.

V and J are TRBV30 and TRBJ1-2, with D unresolved. Trimming stripped 2 bases from V and 0 bases from J, with 10 bases between. CDR3 length: 14 amino acids. Germline V gene lookup returns CDR1 GTSNPN and CDR2 SVGIG (reference sequence). The CDR3 DNA follows: TGTGCCTGGAGTCCCCTTGGGGCTAACTATGGCTACACCTTC. The encoded protein is CAWSPLGANYGYTF.

This clone was recorded a few times. The junction and the germline gene differ at one end; a read error may be behind it. The gene calls are TRBV7-7 and TRBJ2-5; 11 bases agree with TRBD2. CDR1 and CDR2 (germline): SSHAT, FNYEAQ (reference sequence). This CDR3 is 15 amino acids long. The CDR3 protein is CASSLVLAGVETQYF. The CDR3 DNA reads as TGTGCTAGCAGCTTAGTACTAGCGGGGGTAGAGACCCAGTACTTC.